The 19 T cell receptor beta chains below were found in one sample sequenced in a study of cytomegalovirus exposure and HLA in healthy donors. The data were produced by immunoSEQ multiplex PCR, yet TCRdb's version contains in-frame clones alone and is incomplete. Of about 110,000 clones in the sample, 70% to 90% were seen once. Input material: PBMCs. All receptors come from a woman in her 30s in good health and CMV-seropositive.

This clone was counted only a few times. This sequence joins TRBV10-3 and TRBJ1-5; D unclear. V lost 2 bases, J lost 5 bases, and 7 bases lay in between. There are 13 residues in the CDR3. Germline V gives CDR1 ENHRY, CDR2 SYGVKD. CDR3 coding DNA: TGTGCCATCAGTGAGAGAGCCTATCAGCCCCAGCATTTT. It is translated as CAISERAYQPQHF.

The V call is TRBV2, the J call TRBJ1-2; TRBD1 is a possible D gene (6 bases). Per the germline V gene, CDR1 is SNHLY and CDR2 is FYNNEI. The CDR3 sequence is 11 residues long. V was pared by 5 bases and J by 8 bases, with 9 bases between. The CDR3 loop reads CASSKQGGYTF. The DNA for the CDR3 is TGTGCCAGCAGTAAACAGGGAGGCTACACCTTC. Full variable domain (rest looked up from reference TRBV2 and TRBJ1-2): EPEVTQTPSHQVTQMGQEVILRCVPISNHLYFYWYRQILGQKVEFLVSFYNNEISEKSEIFDDQFSVERPDGSNFTLKIRSTKLEDSAMYFCASSKQGGYTFGSGTRLTVV.

This chain uses TRBV7-9 with TRBJ2-2, with D unresolved. Germline loops: CDR1 SEHNR, CDR2 FQNEAQ (reference sequence). This CDR3 contains 15 residues. V was pared by 5 bases and J by 2 bases, with 12 bases between. The CDR3 region is CASSARSPNTGELFF. CDR3 sequence (DNA): TGTGCCAGCAGCGCGAGGTCCCCTAACACCGGGGAGCTGTTTTTT.

The chain links TRBV13 to TRBJ2-7; the D gene is possibly TRBD1 (5 bases). The V end was cut by 2 bases, the J end by 2 bases, with 7 bases between. This CDR3 contains 13 residues. The V gene's germline CDR1 is PRHDT and CDR2 FYEKMQ (reference sequence). In DNA, the CDR3 is TGTGCCAGCAGCTTATCAGGGACCTACGAGCAGTACTTC. Encoded protein: CASSLSGTYEQYF.

This chain joins TRBV6-1 and TRBJ2-1, with D possibly TRBD2 on 5 matching bases. Germline loops: CDR1 MNHNS, CDR2 SASEGT. CDR3 length: 15 amino acids. V shed 6 bases and J shed 5 bases, with 17 bases lying between them. CDR3 loop: CASSLERVGNNEQFF. In DNA, the CDR3 is TGTGCCAGCAGCCTCGAGAGGGTTGGGAACAATGAGCAGTTCTTC.

The J gene is TRBJ2-1, the V gene TRBV7-3, with D perhaps matching TRBD2 (5 bases). The CDR3 spans 15 residues. CDR1 and CDR2 (germline): SGHTA, FQGTGA. The ends were cut back, 5 bases at V and 0 bases at J, with 11 bases in the middle. This chain's CDR3 is CASSISGDSYNEQFF. Written as DNA, the CDR3 is TGTGCCAGCAGCATCAGCGGAGACTCCTACAATGAGCAGTTCTTC.

The rearrangement links TRBV6-5 to TRBJ1-1; D gene uncertain. The germline V gene encodes CDR1 MNHEY and CDR2 SVGAGI. Trimming pared 8 bases from V and 5 bases from J, leaving 15 bases between. The CDR3 has 13 amino acids. CDR3 region: CASSHDSETEAFF. As DNA, the CDR3 is TGTGCCAGCTCTCATGACTCGGAGACTGAAGCTTTCTTT.

The CDR3 DNA follows: TGTGCCAGCAGCTTCAGGACAGGGAGCTCCTACAATGAGCAGTTCTTC. Protein: CASSFRTGSSYNEQFF. V gene TRBV7-6 combines with J gene TRBJ2-1; 8 bases match TRBD1. With 3 bases clipped from V and 0 bases from J, the junction kept 4 bases outside the gene matches. This CDR3 is 16 amino acids long. Germline CDR1 reads SGHVS; CDR2 reads FNYEAQ. Full variable domain (missing parts from reference TRBV7-6 and TRBJ2-1): GAGVSQSPRYKVTKRGQDVALRCDPISGHVSLYWYRQALGQGPEFLTYFNYEAQQDKSGLPNDRFSAERPEGSISTLTIQRTEQRDSAMYRCASSFRTGSSYNEQFFGPGTRLTVL.

The chain employs TRBV5-1 and TRBJ2-7; 9 bases match TRBD2. The germline gives CDR1 SGHRS, CDR2 YFSETQ. Germline trimming cut 1 base from V and 6 bases from J; bases unmatched to any gene: 8. The CDR3 extends over 15 amino acids. The CDR3 sequence: CASSLSSGSPAEQYF. The DNA of the CDR3 is TGCGCCAGCAGCTTGAGTAGCGGGAGTCCCGCCGAGCAGTACTTC.

The CDR3, as DNA: TGTGCCAGTAGTAGCGGGACAGGTGGAACTAACTATGGCTACACCTTC. As protein: CASSSGTGGTNYGYTF. V is TRBV19 and J is TRBJ1-2; 8 nucleotides align to TRBD1. Losses at the gene ends were 4 bases for V and 0 bases for J; bases not matched to a gene: 7. CDR3 length: 16 amino acids. CDR1 and CDR2 from the germline V gene are LNHDA and SQIVND (reference sequence).

The genes are TRBV11-2 and TRBJ2-5, with TRBD1 as a possible D gene (6 bases). This CDR3 is built from 16 residues. Trimming removed 1 base from V and 1 base from J, with 13 bases in between. Germline V gene data show CDR1 as SGHAT and CDR2 as FQNNGV. The chain's CDR3 is CASSLVYKGGQETQYF. CDR3 in DNA: TGTGCCAGCAGCTTAGTCTACAAAGGGGGCCAAGAGACCCAGTACTTC.

This clone was detected a few times. The rearrangement joins TRBV30 to TRBJ2-7; 12 nucleotides agree with TRBD2. Germline CDR1 GTSNPN, CDR2 SVGIG (reference sequence). The CDR3 spans 13 residues. With V trimmed by 8 bases and J by 6 bases, 8 bases remained unmatched. The CDR3 region has the DNA TGTGCCGGAAGACTAGCGGGGGTGACCGAGCAGTACTTC. Its translation is CAGRLAGVTEQYF.

The chain uses TRBV18 and TRBJ2-1; 7 bases agree with TRBD2. The J segment lost 12 bases and the V segment lost 4 bases, leaving 21 bases of the junction unmatched. CDR1 is KGHSH and CDR2 is LQKENI in the germline V gene. This CDR3 contains 17 residues. CDR3 DNA: TGTGCCAGCTCACACCGGTCGGGGAGGGGACTTATTGGGGCGCAGTTCTTC. Protein sequence: CASSHRSGRGLIGAQFF.

This chain connects TRBV2 to TRBJ2-7; D remains ambiguous. Germline CDR1 is SNHLY and CDR2 is FYNNEI. The CDR3 has 14 residues. Trimming left V 6 bases short and J 6 bases short, with 18 bases between. CDR3 loop: CASRNVRTTGEQYF. The CDR3 region has the DNA TGTGCCAGCAGAAACGTTCGAACGACTGGCGAGCAGTACTTC.

V and J are TRBV28 and TRBJ1-5; 10 bases agree with TRBD1. V was clipped by 6 bases and J by 7 bases; unmatched bases: 6. CDR1 and CDR2 from the germline V gene are MDHEN and SYDVKM. CDR3 length equals 14 residues. The CDR3 sequence: CASRGGQGIQPQHF. The CDR3 DNA reads as TGTGCCAGCAGAGGGGGACAGGGGATACAGCCCCAGCATTTT.

CDR3 in DNA: TGTGCCAGCCAGCGGGCAGATACGCAGTATTTT. This codes for CASQRADTQYF. This chain joins TRBV19 and TRBJ2-3, with D possibly TRBD2 on 6 matching bases. The CDR3 is made up of 11 amino acids. CDR1 and CDR2 (germline): LNHDA, SQIVND (reference sequence). V was clipped by 9 bases and J by 4 bases, with 8 bases between them. The whole variable domain, filled in from reference TRBV19 and TRBJ2-3, reads DGGITQSPKYLFRKEGQNVTLSCEQNLNHDAMYWYRQDPGQGLRLIYYSQIVNDFQKGDIAEGYSVSREKKESFPLTVTSAQKNPTAFYLCASQRADTQYFGPGTRLTVL.

V gene TRBV28 combines with J gene TRBJ2-7, with 8 bases fitting TRBD2. J was trimmed by 1 base and V by 1 base; bases with no gene match: 6. Germline CDR1 MDHEN, CDR2 SYDVKM. This CDR3 spans 16 amino acids. The CDR3 nucleotides read TGTGCCAGCAGTTTATCGTCAAGCGGGAGTTCCTACGAGCAGTACTTC. Amino acids: CASSLSSSGSSYEQYF.

This chain uses TRBV5-1 with TRBJ2-3, with 8 positions matching TRBD2. In germline, CDR1 is SGHRS, CDR2 YFSETQ. The CDR3 sequence is 14 residues long. V trimming: 5 bases; J trimming: 1 base; junction bases outside the gene matches: 3. CDR3 sequence reads: CASRTTSGTDTQYF. In DNA form, the CDR3 reads TGCGCCAGCAGGACGACTAGCGGCACAGATACGCAGTATTTT.

This chain connects TRBV5-1 to TRBJ2-3, with TRBD2 matching over 7 bases. The CDR3 has 15 residues. In germline, CDR1 is SGHRS, CDR2 YFSETQ. The V and J ends lost 4 bases and 2 bases, in that order; junction bases with no gene match: 7. The CDR3 nucleotides read TGCGCCAGCAGCCTACCAGCGGGAAACACAGATACGCAGTATTTT. Translated: CASSLPAGNTDTQYF. The variable domain in full, with the rest retrieved from reference TRBV5-1 and TRBJ2-3, is KAGVTQTPRYLIKTRGQQVTLSCSPISGHRSVSWYQQTPGQGLQFLFEYFSETQRNKGNFPGRFSGRQFSNSRSEMNVSTLELGDSALYLCASSLPAGNTDTQYFGPGTRLTVL.